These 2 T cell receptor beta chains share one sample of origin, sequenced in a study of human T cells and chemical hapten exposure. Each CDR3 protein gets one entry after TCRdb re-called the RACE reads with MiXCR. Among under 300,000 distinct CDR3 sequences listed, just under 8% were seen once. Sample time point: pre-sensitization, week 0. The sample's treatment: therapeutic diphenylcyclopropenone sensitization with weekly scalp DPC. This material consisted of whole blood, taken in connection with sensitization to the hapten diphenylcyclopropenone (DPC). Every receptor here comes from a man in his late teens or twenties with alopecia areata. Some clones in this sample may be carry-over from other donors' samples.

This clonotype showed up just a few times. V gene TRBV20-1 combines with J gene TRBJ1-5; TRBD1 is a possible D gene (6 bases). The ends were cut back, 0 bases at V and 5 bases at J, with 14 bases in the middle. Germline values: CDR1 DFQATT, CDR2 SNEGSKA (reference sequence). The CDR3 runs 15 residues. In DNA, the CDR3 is TGCAGTGCTAGAGATCAGGGCAGGGGTTATCAGCCCCAGCATTTT. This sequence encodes CSARDQGRGYQPQHF.

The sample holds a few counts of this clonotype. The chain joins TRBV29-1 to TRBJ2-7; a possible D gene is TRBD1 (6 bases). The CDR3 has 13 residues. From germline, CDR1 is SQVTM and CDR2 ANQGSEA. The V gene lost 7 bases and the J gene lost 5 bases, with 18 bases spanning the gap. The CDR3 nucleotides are TGCAGCGCTGGAGCACAGGGCGGCCACGAGCAGTACTTC. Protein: CSAGAQGGHEQYF.